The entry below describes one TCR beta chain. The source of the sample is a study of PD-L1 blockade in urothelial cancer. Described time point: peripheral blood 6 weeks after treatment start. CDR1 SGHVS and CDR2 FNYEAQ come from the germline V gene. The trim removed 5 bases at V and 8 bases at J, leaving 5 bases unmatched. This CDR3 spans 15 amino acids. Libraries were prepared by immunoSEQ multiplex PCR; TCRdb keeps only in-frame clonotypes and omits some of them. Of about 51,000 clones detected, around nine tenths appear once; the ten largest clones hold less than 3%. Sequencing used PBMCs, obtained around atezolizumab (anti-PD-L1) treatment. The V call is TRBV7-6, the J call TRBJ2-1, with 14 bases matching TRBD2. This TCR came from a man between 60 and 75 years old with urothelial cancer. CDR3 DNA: TGTGCCAGCAGCCCTGGACTAGCGGGAGGTTATGAGCAGTTCTTC. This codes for CASSPGLAGGYEQFF.